This TCR beta chain was sequenced in a study of T cell responses to AZD1222 COVID-19 vaccine. Combined were second doses at about 4 or about 12 weeks. The protocol was immunoSEQ multiplex PCR, while the TCRdb copy is restricted to in-frame clones and leaves out a portion. The table lists about 120,000 clones, 85% to 95% of them singletons. Comments on this clone: The antigen remains unidentified.

Germline V lookup: CDR1 SGHDT, CDR2 YYEEEE. CDR3 length: 15 amino acids. V was trimmed by 6 bases and J by 4 bases, leaving 19 bases between them. General study results and limits: AZD1222 recipients seropositive at baseline numbered only 5 to 7.

The specimen comprised peripheral blood, sampled 28 days after the second AZD1222 dose. This chain links TRBV5-6 with TRBJ2-5; either TRBD1 or TRBD2 may fit D (5 bases each). This TCR came from an adult who received the AZD1222 COVID-19 vaccine. Here the CDR3 reads CASTTIGTIRETQYF. Here the CDR3 DNA reads TGTGCCAGCACCACCATCGGGACCATAAGAGAGACCCAGTACTTC.